The rows below give T cell receptor beta chains drawn from one sample of a study of blood T cell repertoires in COVID-19. The protocol was immunoSEQ multiplex PCR, while the TCRdb copy is restricted to in-frame clones and leaves out a portion. The table has 540,000 or so clones, roughly 89% seen once. The sequenced sample consisted of peripheral blood. Receptors were obtained from a woman aged 45 to 65 with COVID-19, enrolled during active disease. Both conserved end residues are part of each CDR3. Each record gives: CDR3 length, V gene, CDR3 protein.

len: 14; v_gene: TRBV15; CDR3aa: CATSRQVSVYGYTF
len: 12; v_gene: TRBV25-1; CDR3aa: CASSDRSNGYTF
len: 14; v_gene: TRBV19; CDR3aa: CATAGGYSGNTIYF
len: 14; v_gene: TRBV3-1/TRBV3-2; CDR3aa: CANSHRGGNQPQHF
len: 15; v_gene: TRBV18; CDR3aa: CASSPPAGRNTEAFF
len: 15; v_gene: TRBV7-2; CDR3aa: CASSSPGSSYYEQYF
len: 14; v_gene: TRBV30; CDR3aa: CAWSVAGDNSPLHF
len: 13; v_gene: TRBV28; CDR3aa: CASSRTINYGYTF
len: 12; v_gene: TRBV6-6; CDR3aa: CAIWDTLREQYF
len: 17; v_gene: TRBV19; CDR3aa: CASSRESRGGGVDTQYF
len: 16; v_gene: TRBV3-1/TRBV3-2; CDR3aa: CASSPLMGAANGGYTF
len: 15; v_gene: TRBV5-1; CDR3aa: CASSWGGGLNTEAFF
len: 12; v_gene: TRBV29-1; CDR3aa: CSVFGTPYGYTF
len: 15; v_gene: TRBV5-4; CDR3aa: CASSLGRGPSYEQYF
len: 15; v_gene: TRBV5-1; CDR3aa: CASSRTSGGAGELFF
len: 13; v_gene: TRBV30; CDR3aa: CAWSPGDREGYTF